The T cell receptor beta chain described here comes from a study of patients and donors after allogeneic stem cell transplantation. This clonotype was seen more than once but under ten times. One entry per CDR3 protein, called by TCRdb with MiXCR from the RT-PCR reads. This table has about a million distinct CDR3 sequences, approximately 18% appearing once. The V gene lost 0 bases and the J gene lost 4 bases, with 11 bases spanning the gap. The CDR3 spans 16 residues. Germline V CDR1 and CDR2: SGHTS, YDEGEE. This rearrangement joins TRBV5-8 to TRBJ2-6; TRBD1 might be the D (6 bases). The sample was blood, either unsorted or a sorted T cell fraction (not recorded which). The receptor's source is a human donor who was either an allogeneic HSCT recipient or a stem cell or donor lymphocyte infusion donor (not recorded which). It is not recorded whose cells these are; they may come from a transplant donor. CDR3 amino acids: CASSLVNRVGANVLTF. DNA of the CDR3: TGTGCCAGCAGCTTGGTAAACAGGGTCGGGGCCAACGTCCTGACTTTC.